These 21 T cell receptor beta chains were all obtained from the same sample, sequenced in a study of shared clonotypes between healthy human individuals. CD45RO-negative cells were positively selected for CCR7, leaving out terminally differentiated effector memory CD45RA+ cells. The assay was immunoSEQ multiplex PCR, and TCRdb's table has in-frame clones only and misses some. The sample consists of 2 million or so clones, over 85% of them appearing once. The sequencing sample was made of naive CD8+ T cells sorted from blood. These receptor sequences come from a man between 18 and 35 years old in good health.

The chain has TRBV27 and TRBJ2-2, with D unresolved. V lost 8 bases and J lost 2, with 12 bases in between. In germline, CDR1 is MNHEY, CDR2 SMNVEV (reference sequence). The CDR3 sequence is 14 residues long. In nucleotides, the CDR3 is TGTGCCAGCGGGCGCCCCTCTAACACCGGGGAGCTGTTTTTT. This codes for CASGRPSNTGELFF.

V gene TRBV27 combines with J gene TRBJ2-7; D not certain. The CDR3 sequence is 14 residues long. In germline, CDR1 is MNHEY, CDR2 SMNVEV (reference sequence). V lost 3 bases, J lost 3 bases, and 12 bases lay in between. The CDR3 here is CASSLPQVLYEQYF. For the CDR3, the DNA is TGTGCCAGCAGTTTGCCTCAGGTCCTCTACGAGCAGTACTTC.

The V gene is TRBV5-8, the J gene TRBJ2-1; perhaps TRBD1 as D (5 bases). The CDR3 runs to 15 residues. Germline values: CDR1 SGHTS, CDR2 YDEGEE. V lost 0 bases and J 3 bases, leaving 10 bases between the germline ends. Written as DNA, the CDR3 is TGTGCCAGCAGCTTGGCACAGGACCTCTACAATGAGCAGTTCTTC. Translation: CASSLAQDLYNEQFF.

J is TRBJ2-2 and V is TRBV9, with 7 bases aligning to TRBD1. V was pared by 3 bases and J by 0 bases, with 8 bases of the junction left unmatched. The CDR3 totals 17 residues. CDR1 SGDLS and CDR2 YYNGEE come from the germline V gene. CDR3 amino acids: CASSASRQGANTGELFF. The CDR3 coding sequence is TGTGCCAGCAGCGCAAGCAGACAGGGCGCGAACACCGGGGAGCTGTTTTTT.

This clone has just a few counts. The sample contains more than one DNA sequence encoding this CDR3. The chain's CDR3 is CASSLVGGNQPQHF. In DNA, the CDR3 is TGTGCCAGCAGTTTGGTTGGGGGGAATCAGCCCCAGCATTTT. This rearrangement joins TRBV27 to TRBJ1-5; the D gene is possibly TRBD1 (5 bases). This CDR3 comprises 14 residues. The germline V and J ends were trimmed by 3 bases and 4 bases, with 10 bases remaining between them. Germline loops: CDR1 MNHEY, CDR2 SMNVEV (reference sequence).

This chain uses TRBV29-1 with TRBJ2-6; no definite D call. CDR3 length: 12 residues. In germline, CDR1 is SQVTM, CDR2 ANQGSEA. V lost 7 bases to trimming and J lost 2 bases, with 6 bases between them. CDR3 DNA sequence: TGCAGCGCGTACACTGGGGCCAACGTCCTGACTTTC. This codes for CSAYTGANVLTF.

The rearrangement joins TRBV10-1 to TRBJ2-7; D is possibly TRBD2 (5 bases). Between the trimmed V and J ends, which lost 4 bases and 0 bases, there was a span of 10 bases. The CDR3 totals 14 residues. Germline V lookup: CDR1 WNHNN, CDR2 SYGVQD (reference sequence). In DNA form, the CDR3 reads TGCGCCAGCAGTGCTGCGGGTTCCTCCTACGAGCAGTACTTC. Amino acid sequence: CASSAAGSSYEQYF.

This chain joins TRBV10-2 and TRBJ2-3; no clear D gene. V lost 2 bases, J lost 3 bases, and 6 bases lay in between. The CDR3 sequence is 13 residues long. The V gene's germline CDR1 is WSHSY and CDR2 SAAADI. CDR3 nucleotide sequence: TGCGCCAGCAGTGAGCCTGTTACAGATACGCAGTATTTT. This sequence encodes CASSEPVTDTQYF.

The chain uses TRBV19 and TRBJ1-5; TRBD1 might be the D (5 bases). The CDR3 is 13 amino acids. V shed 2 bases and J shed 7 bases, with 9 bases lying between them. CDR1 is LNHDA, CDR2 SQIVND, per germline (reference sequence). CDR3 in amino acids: CASSIIGDQPQHF. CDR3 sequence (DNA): TGTGCCAGTAGTATAATCGGGGACCAGCCCCAGCATTTT.

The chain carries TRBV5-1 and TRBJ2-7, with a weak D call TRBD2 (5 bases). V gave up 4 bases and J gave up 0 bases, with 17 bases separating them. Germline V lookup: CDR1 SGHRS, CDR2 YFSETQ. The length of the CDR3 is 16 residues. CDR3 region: CASSPGDARGSYEQYF. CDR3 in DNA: TGCGCCAGCAGCCCGGGCGATGCCCGGGGCTCCTACGAGCAGTACTTC.

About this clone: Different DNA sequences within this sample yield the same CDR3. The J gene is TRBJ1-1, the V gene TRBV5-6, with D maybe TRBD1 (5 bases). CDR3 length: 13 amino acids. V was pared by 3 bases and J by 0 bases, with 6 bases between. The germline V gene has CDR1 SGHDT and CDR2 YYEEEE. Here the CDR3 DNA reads TGTGCCAGCAGCTGGGGACTGAACACTGAAGCTTTCTTT. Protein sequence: CASSWGLNTEAFF.

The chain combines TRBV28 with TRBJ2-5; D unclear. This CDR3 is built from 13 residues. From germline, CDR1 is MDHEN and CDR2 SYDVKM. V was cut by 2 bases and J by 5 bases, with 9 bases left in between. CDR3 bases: TGTGCCAGCAGTTTACGCAGGACGGAGACCCAGTACTTC. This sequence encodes CASSLRRTETQYF.

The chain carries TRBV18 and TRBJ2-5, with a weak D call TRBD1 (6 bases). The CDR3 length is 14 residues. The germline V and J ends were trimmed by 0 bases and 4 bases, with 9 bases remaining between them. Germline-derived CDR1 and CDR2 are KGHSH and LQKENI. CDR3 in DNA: TGTGCCAGCTCACCACCGTTGACAGGAGAGACCCAGTACTTC. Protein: CASSPPLTGETQYF.

The CDR3 DNA follows: TGCGCCAGCAGCCAAGATTCGGACAGGGGTGAAAAACTGTTTTTT. It translates to CASSQDSDRGEKLFF. The rearrangement uses TRBV4-1 and TRBJ1-4, with TRBD1 matching over 9 bases. Germline lookup yields CDR1 MGHRA and CDR2 YSYEKL. The V gene end was trimmed by 0 bases and the J gene end by 7 bases; junction bases not matched to a gene: 3. The CDR3 has 15 amino acids.

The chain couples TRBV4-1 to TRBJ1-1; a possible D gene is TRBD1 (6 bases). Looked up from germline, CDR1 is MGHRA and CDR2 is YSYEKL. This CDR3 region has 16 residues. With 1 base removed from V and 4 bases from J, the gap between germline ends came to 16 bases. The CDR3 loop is CASSQGPTGRGTEAFF. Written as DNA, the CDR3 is TGCGCCAGCAGCCAAGGGCCTACAGGGAGGGGCACTGAAGCTTTCTTT.

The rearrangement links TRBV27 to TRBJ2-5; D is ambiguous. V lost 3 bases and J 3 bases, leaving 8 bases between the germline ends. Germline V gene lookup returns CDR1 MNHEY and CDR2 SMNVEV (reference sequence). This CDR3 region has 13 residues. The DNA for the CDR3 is TGTGCCAGCAGTTTTGGCCGCAAAGAGACCCAGTACTTC. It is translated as CASSFGRKETQYF.

CDR3 in DNA: TGTGCCAGCAGCTTACGACAGGGAGAGACCCAGTACTTC. It yields the protein CASSLRQGETQYF. V usage is TRBV7-6 and J usage is TRBJ2-5; 7 nucleotides agree with TRBD1. The CDR3 has 13 residues. Germline V gene lookup returns CDR1 SGHVS and CDR2 FNYEAQ. Germline trimming cut 2 bases from V and 4 bases from J; bases unmatched to any gene: 1.

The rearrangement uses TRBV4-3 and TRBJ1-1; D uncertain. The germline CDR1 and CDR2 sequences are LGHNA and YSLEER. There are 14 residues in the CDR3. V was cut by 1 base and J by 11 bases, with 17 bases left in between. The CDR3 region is CASSQGGTSIEAFF. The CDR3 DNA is TGCGCCAGCAGCCAAGGGGGTACCTCAATCGAGGCTTTCTTT.

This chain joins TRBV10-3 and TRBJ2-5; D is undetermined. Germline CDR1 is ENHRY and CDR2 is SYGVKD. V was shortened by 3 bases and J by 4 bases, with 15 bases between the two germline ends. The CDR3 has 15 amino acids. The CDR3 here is CAISDQATTGETQYF. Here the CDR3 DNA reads TGTGCCATCAGTGATCAAGCGACCACTGGAGAGACCCAGTACTTC.

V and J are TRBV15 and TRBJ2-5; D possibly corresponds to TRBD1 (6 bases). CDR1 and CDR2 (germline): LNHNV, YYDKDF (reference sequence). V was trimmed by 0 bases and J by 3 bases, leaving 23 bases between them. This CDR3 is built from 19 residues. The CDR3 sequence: CATSRDLATAIGGEETQYF. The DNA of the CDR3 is TGTGCCACCAGCAGAGATCTCGCGACAGCTATAGGGGGAGAAGAGACCCAGTACTTC. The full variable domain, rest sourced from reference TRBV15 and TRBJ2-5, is DAMVIQNPRYQVTQFGKPVTLSCSQTLNHNVMYWYQQKSSQAPKLLFHYYDKDFNNEADTPDNFQSRRPNTSFCFLDIRSPGLGDTAMYLCATSRDLATAIGGEETQYFGPGTRLLVL.

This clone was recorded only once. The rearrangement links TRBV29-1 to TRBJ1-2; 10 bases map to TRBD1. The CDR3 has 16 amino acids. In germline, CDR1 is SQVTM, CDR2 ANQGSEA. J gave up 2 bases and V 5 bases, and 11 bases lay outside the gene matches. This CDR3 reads CSVPKPPGQGNYGYTF. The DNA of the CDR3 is TGCAGCGTTCCAAAGCCCCCGGGACAGGGGAACTATGGCTACACCTTC.